The clone carrying this T cell receptor (beta chain) was seen at least ten times. In making diagnoses, clinical symptoms, serum thyroxine and TRAb, thyroid ultrasound and orbital computed tomography were all used. This record comes from a study of T cells in Graves' hyperthyroidism and ophthalmopathy. TCR beta CDR3 regions were amplified from RNA. The primer set for the first-round RT-PCR of the TCR CDR3 was HTBI. TCRdb redid the calling of the multiplex PCR reads with MiXCR, one entry per CDR3 protein. The profile shows nearly 600,000 distinct CDR3 sequences, 13% to 15% of them singletons. The length of the CDR3 is 14 residues. Looked up from germline, CDR1 is SEHNR and CDR2 is FQNEAQ (reference sequence). The junction had 8 bases not matched to a gene; V was cut back by 5 bases and J by 5 bases.

The sample consisted of blood. The sequence was collected from a woman aged 18-29 years with Graves' ophthalmopathy. The chain is built from TRBV7-9 and TRBJ1-1, with TRBD1 identical over 7 bases. Written as DNA, the CDR3 is TGTGCCAGCAGCCCAGACAGGGTTCAGACTGAAGCTTTCTTT. Translation: CASSPDRVQTEAFF.